This T cell receptor beta chain was retrieved from a study of response to subunit inactivated influenza vaccine. With respect to this clonotype: Its antigen is currently unknown.

Trimming took 0 bases from V and 3 from J, leaving 6 bases between them. Germline CDR1 reads SGHAT; CDR2 reads FQNNGV. This CDR3 comprises 13 residues. The study, taken as a whole, reports: With each seasonal influenza vaccination, the authors suggested, few new T cells are recruited.

TCRdb re-called the RT-PCR reads with MiXCR, one entry per CDR3 protein. The sample records over 450,000 distinct CDR3 sequences, 10% to 15% being singletons. The rearrangement uses TRBV11-2 and TRBJ2-7; D unresolved. The sample consisted of PBMCs from blood, taken 45 days after vaccination. This clonotype was sampled from a man in his fifties who received an inactivated influenza vaccine. CDR3 sequence reads: CASSLEFVYEQYF. The CDR3, as DNA: TGTGCCAGCAGCTTAGAGTTTGTCTACGAGCAGTACTTC.